The clone carrying this T cell receptor (beta chain) came up many times. Its antigen is still unknown. The sample is drawn from a study of identical twins. Findings of the study overall: Models underpredicted monozygotic twin sharing of out-of-frame TCR alpha.

CDR1 and CDR2 from the germline V gene are SNHLY and FYNNEI. Trimming cost V 6 bases and J 4 bases; bases outside gene matches: 9. This CDR3 contains 15 residues. cDNA carried unique molecular identifiers, and a universal primer site was added by template switching. Using its own MiXCR run on the 5' RACE reads, TCRdb lists one record per CDR3 protein. The top ten hold 1.5% to 2% of the sample, which has hundreds of thousands of distinct CDR3 sequences, 9% to 15% seen once. The same specimen was also included in a second study, on yellow fever vaccine responses in identical twins.

Sequenced input: PBMCs. V gene TRBV2 combines with J gene TRBJ1-5; 7 bases agree with TRBD1. The TCR originated in a woman between 18 and 29 years old in good health. The CDR3 here is CASRGDRAPNQPQHF. The CDR3 coding sequence is TGTGCCAGCAGGGGAGACAGGGCCCCGAATCAGCCCCAGCATTTT. The whole variable domain, remainder taken from reference TRBV2 and TRBJ1-5, is EPEVTQTPSHQVTQMGQEVILRCVPISNHLYFYWYRQILGQKVEFLVSFYNNEISEKSEIFDDQFSVERPDGSNFTLKIRSTKLEDSAMYFCASRGDRAPNQPQHFGDGTRLSIL.